This entry lists 27 T cell receptor beta chains sequenced from one sample in a study of monozygotic twins with inflammatory bowel disease. One entry per CDR3 protein, without DNA, is what TCRdb gives after re-calling the 5' RACE reads. This sample's table reports around 210,000 distinct CDR3 sequences. The sample taken for sequencing was blood. Source of these receptors: a human donor with ulcerative colitis or Crohn's disease, or a healthy co-twin of an affected twin (not recorded which).

V and J are TRBV28 and TRBJ2-3; TCRdb returns TRBD2, unconfirmable since there is no DNA. The CDR3 loop spans 19 amino acids. Germline CDR1 and CDR2: MDHEN and SYDVKM. CDR3 amino acids: CASSRRLGLAGGPTDTQYF.

This chain uses TRBV6-6 with TRBJ2-2; TCRdb designates TRBD1, a call that cannot be tested without DNA. CDR3 length equals 13 residues. Germline V gene data show CDR1 as MNHNY and CDR2 as SVGAGI (reference sequence). The CDR3: CASRSGIAGELFF.

This rearrangement joins TRBV5-5 to TRBJ1-2. The CDR3 loop spans 14 amino acids. Germline values: CDR1 SGHKS, CDR2 YYEKEE (reference sequence). The CDR3 here is CASSLGLGDYGYTF.

V and J are TRBV25-1 and TRBJ2-5; without DNA, the TCRdb call of TRBD1 cannot be checked. The germline V gene encodes CDR1 MGHDK and CDR2 SYGVNS. The CDR3 length is 16 residues. The chain's CDR3 is CASSDRGGDPPIPQYF.

The CDR3 sequence is CASRPHISRQGGEKAKNIQYF. The rearrangement uses TRBV27 and TRBJ2-4; TCRdb indicates TRBD1, and absent DNA this call remains unverified. Germline lookup yields CDR1 MNHEY and CDR2 SMNVEV (reference sequence). The CDR3 runs to 21 residues.

The chain joins TRBV7-2 to TRBJ2-3. The germline CDR1 and CDR2 sequences are SGHTA and FQGNSA. The length of the CDR3 is 13 residues. CDR3 sequence reads: CASSLTIQDTQYF.

The CDR3 loop is CAITSGPTDTQYF. The V call is TRBV10-3, the J call TRBJ2-3; checking the TCRdb D call of TRBD2 is not possible without DNA. Germline V lookup: CDR1 ENHRY, CDR2 SYGVKD. CDR3 size: 13 residues.

The CDR3 region is CASSLSSGGADNEQFF. V is TRBV7-3 and J is TRBJ2-1; without DNA, the TCRdb call of TRBD2 cannot be checked. The CDR3 is made up of 16 amino acids. Germline V gives CDR1 SGHTA, CDR2 FQGTGA.

This chain connects TRBV4-3 to TRBJ2-3. The CDR3 has 13 amino acids. Per germline, CDR1 LGHNA and CDR2 YSLEER. The CDR3 spells CASSHGSADTQYF.

The V and J genes are TRBV5-6 and TRBJ1-2; TCRdb's D call, TRBD1, is unchecked because there is no DNA. CDR3 length: 15 amino acids. Germline-derived CDR1 and CDR2 are SGHDT and YYEEEE. CDR3 amino acids: CASSFLGGSSYGYTF.

The V call is TRBV29-1, the J call TRBJ1-2; the D gene TCRdb calls, TRBD1, cannot be checked with no DNA. CDR1 is SQVTM and CDR2 is ANQGSEA in the germline V gene. This CDR3 contains 14 residues. The CDR3 sequence: CSVEGDRGSYGYTF.

V usage is TRBV5-1 and J usage is TRBJ2-1; TCRdb reports TRBD2, a call that lacks DNA to check it against. This CDR3 is built from 13 residues. Germline V gene sequence: CDR1 SGHRS, CDR2 YFSETQ. The CDR3 region is CASSLGTTDEQFF.

The genes are TRBV11-3 and TRBJ1-5; absent DNA, TCRdb's TRBD1 call cannot be checked. Germline CDR1 SGHNT, CDR2 YENEEA. This CDR3 region has 14 residues. CDR3 protein: CASRAGGGNQPQHF. Drawing the rest from reference TRBV11-3 and TRBJ1-5, the complete variable domain is EAGVVQSPRYKIIEKKQPVAFWCNPISGHNTLYWYLQNLGQGPELLIRYENEEAVDDSQLPKDRFSAERLKGVDSTLKIQPAELGDSAVYLCASRAGGGNQPQHFGDGTRLSIL.

The genes are TRBV19 and TRBJ2-2. The germline CDR1 and CDR2 sequences are LNHDA and SQIVND (reference sequence). The CDR3 extends over 14 amino acids. CDR3 residues: CASSITLNTGELFF.

The chain employs TRBV6-1 and TRBJ2-1. CDR3 size: 14 residues. From germline, CDR1 is MNHNS and CDR2 SASEGT. CDR3 residues: CASSRDNTDGEQFF.

The rearrangement uses TRBV5-1 and TRBJ2-3; the D call of TRBD2 rests on TCRdb alone, since no DNA is present to check it. CDR3 length: 15 amino acids. Germline V gene sequence: CDR1 SGHRS, CDR2 YFSETQ. The CDR3 is CASRLDGTTADTQYF.

The chain combines TRBV19 with TRBJ1-2; TCRdb's assignment of TRBD1 cannot be checked, as there is no DNA. The CDR3 has 14 amino acids. CDR1 and CDR2 (germline): LNHDA, SQIVND (reference sequence). The chain's CDR3 is CASSIPGINYGYTF.

The chain carries TRBV7-3 and TRBJ2-7; TCRdb gives TRBD1 as the D gene, but with no DNA this cannot be confirmed. Germline CDR1 is SGHTA and CDR2 is FQGTGA. The CDR3 is 15 residues long. Here the CDR3 reads CASSLQGGESYEQYF. Together with reference TRBV7-3 and TRBJ2-7, the CDR3 gives the full variable domain: GAGVSQTPSNKVTEKGKYVELRCDPISGHTALYWYRQSLGQGPEFLIYFQGTGAADDSGLPNDRFFAVRPEGSVSTLKIQRTERGDSAVYLCASSLQGGESYEQYFGPGTRLTVT.

The V and J genes are TRBV29-1 and TRBJ2-3; TCRdb names TRBD2, which stays unverified in the absence of DNA. The CDR3 is made up of 17 amino acids. Per germline, CDR1 SQVTM and CDR2 ANQGSEA. CDR3 sequence: CSVDPMVGAGVADTQYF.

The chain carries TRBV30 and TRBJ2-6; TCRdb's D call, TRBD1, is unchecked because there is no DNA. The CDR3 spans 13 residues. Germline CDR1 reads GTSNPN; CDR2 reads SVGIG (reference sequence). This CDR3 is CASAGSGANVLTF.

This CDR3 is CASSPNAGFTGELFF. V is TRBV7-8 and J is TRBJ2-2; TCRdb reports TRBD2, a call that lacks DNA to check it against. CDR1 and CDR2 (germline): SGHVS, FQNEAQ. The CDR3 spans 15 residues.

CDR3: CASISSSGVNYGYTF. V gene TRBV5-6 combines with J gene TRBJ1-2; absent DNA, TCRdb's TRBD1 call cannot be checked. The germline gives CDR1 SGHDT, CDR2 YYEEEE. There are 15 residues in the CDR3.

The J gene is TRBJ1-3, the V gene TRBV30; the D gene TCRdb calls, TRBD1, cannot be checked with no DNA. CDR1 and CDR2 from the germline V gene are GTSNPN and SVGIG (reference sequence). The CDR3 consists of 15 residues. The CDR3 region is CAWRRRDPSGNTIYF.

The V gene is TRBV7-9, the J gene TRBJ1-1. Germline-derived CDR1 and CDR2 are SEHNR and FQNEAQ (reference sequence). This CDR3 is 15 amino acids long. The CDR3 region is CASSPRAGEGTEAFF.

The V call is TRBV11-2, the J call TRBJ1-1. CDR3 length equals 14 residues. Germline-derived CDR1 and CDR2 are SGHAT and FQNNGV. CDR3 protein: CASSLSGPTTEAFF.

The V call is TRBV2, the J call TRBJ2-1; there is no DNA to check the TCRdb D call of TRBD2. The CDR3 runs 13 residues. Looked up from germline, CDR1 is SNHLY and CDR2 is FYNNEI. Here the CDR3 reads CASSTLAYNEQFF.

This rearrangement joins TRBV30 to TRBJ2-2; with no DNA, the TCRdb D assignment of TRBD1 cannot be verified. CDR1 is GTSNPN and CDR2 is SVGIG in the germline V gene (reference sequence). This CDR3 has 12 residues. CDR3 loop: CAGRGDTGELFF.